These 13 T cell receptor beta chains were all obtained from the same sample, sequenced in a study of blood T cell repertoires in COVID-19 (dated by TCRdb to 2019 to 2021). The library was generated by the immunoSEQ multiplex PCR assay. TCRdb holds this immuneACCESS table with in-frame rearrangements only. Some clones are missing; in checked studies, unresolved V genes explain under half, and the rest has no known cause. Within this sample are approximately 360,000 clones, with more than 70% of them counted one time only. Of the sample, more than 1.5% falls within the top ten clones. The sample consisted of PBMCs or T cells enriched from blood (not recorded which). The receptors shown here come from a man aged 40-49 years in a cohort exposed to, infected with or recovered from COVID-19 (not recorded which).

To note about this clone: One end of the junction fails to match germline, which may point to a read error. The J gene is TRBJ2-7, the V gene TRBV7-2; TRBD2 matches at 10 bases. This CDR3 has 14 amino acids. The germline V gene encodes CDR1 SGHTA and CDR2 FQGNSA. CDR3 in amino acids: CASSPLPAGGPVNF. DNA for the CDR3: TGTGCCAGCAGCCCTCTACCAGCGGGAGGGCCAGTTAACTTC.

The chain joins TRBV19 to TRBJ2-7, with 11 bases fitting TRBD1. Losses at the gene ends were 3 bases for V and 6 bases for J; bases not matched to a gene: 13. Germline CDR1 LNHDA, CDR2 SQIVND (reference sequence). The CDR3 is made up of 17 amino acids. CDR3 amino acids: CASSMDGTSDRGREQYF. In DNA form, the CDR3 reads TGTGCCAGTAGTATGGACGGGACCTCGGACAGGGGGCGCGAGCAGTACTTC. The whole variable domain, filled in from reference TRBV19 and TRBJ2-7, reads DGGITQSPKYLFRKEGQNVTLSCEQNLNHDAMYWYRQDPGQGLRLIYYSQIVNDFQKGDIAEGYSVSREKKESFPLTVTSAQKNPTAFYLCASSMDGTSDRGREQYFGPGTRLTVT.

The chain uses TRBV6-5 and TRBJ1-2, with D possibly TRBD1 on 6 matching bases. The length of the CDR3 is 13 residues. With 6 bases removed from V and 4 bases from J, the gap between germline ends came to 12 bases. CDR1 and CDR2 (germline): MNHEY, SVGAGI. CDR3 sequence reads: CASRREGVYGYTF. The DNA for the CDR3 is TGTGCCAGCAGAAGGGAGGGGGTCTATGGCTACACCTTC.

This clone has just one count. This chain uses TRBV5-5 with TRBJ1-1; D is undetermined. This CDR3 is 15 amino acids long. The V end was cut by 4 bases, the J end by 7 bases, with 20 bases between. Germline V gene sequence: CDR1 SGHKS, CDR2 YYEKEE (reference sequence). In nucleotides, the CDR3 is TGTGCCAGCAGCAATGATCCGGTCCCGCGGGGTGAAGCTTTCTTT. Amino acid sequence: CASSNDPVPRGEAFF. Full variable domain (rest looked up from reference TRBV5-5 and TRBJ1-1): DAGVTQSPTHLIKTRGQQVTLRCSPISGHKSVSWYQQVLGQGPQFIFQYYEKEERGRGNFPDRFSARQFPNYSSELNVNALLLGDSALYLCASSNDPVPRGEAFFGQGTRLTVV.

The J gene is TRBJ2-1, the V gene TRBV7-9, with 8 bases aligning to TRBD1. This CDR3 is built from 16 residues. After removal of 5 bases from V and 7 bases from J, the junction contained 13 bases not matched to a gene. Germline CDR1 is SEHNR and CDR2 is FQNEAQ (reference sequence). CDR3 in DNA: TGTGCCAGCAGCACCGACAGGGGCTTGGGACGAAATGAGCAGTTCTTC. Translated, it gives CASSTDRGLGRNEQFF.

On this clone itself: A much bigger clone sits one base away, suggesting this may be a read error. The gene calls are TRBV11-2 and TRBJ2-3; 9 bases agree with TRBD1. The CDR3 is 15 amino acids. Germline lookup yields CDR1 SGHAT and CDR2 FQNNGV. The V gene end was trimmed by 0 bases and the J gene end by 2 bases; junction bases not matched to a gene: 0. The CDR3 sequence: CASSLEQGATDTQYF. In DNA form, the CDR3 reads TGTGCCAGCAGCTTAGAACAGGGGGCCACAGATACGCAGTATTTT.

The chain has TRBV2 and TRBJ2-7; a weak D match, TRBD1 (5 bases). Trimming took 2 bases from V and 0 from J, leaving 14 bases between them. Looked up from germline, CDR1 is SNHLY and CDR2 is FYNNEI. The CDR3 runs to 16 residues. The chain's CDR3 is CASSERATVPSYEQYF. As DNA, the CDR3 is TGTGCCAGCAGTGAACGTGCGACAGTTCCCTCCTACGAGCAGTACTTC.

V and J are TRBV18 and TRBJ1-1; the D gene is possibly TRBD1 (6 bases). The CDR3 covers 17 residues. The V and J ends lost 1 base and 1 base respectively, with 16 bases between them. Germline CDR1 and CDR2: KGHSH and LQKENI. Written as DNA, the CDR3 is TGTGCCAGCTCACCACTGACGGTGGGACAAACGAACACTGAAGCTTTCTTT. Protein product: CASSPLTVGQTNTEAFF.

This chain joins TRBV7-9 and TRBJ1-3; no clear D gene. The germline V gene encodes CDR1 SEHNR and CDR2 FQNEAQ (reference sequence). V dropped 5 bases and J dropped 4 bases, with 18 bases sitting between them. This CDR3 has 16 amino acids. For the CDR3, the DNA is TGTGCCAGCAGCGCCCCTTTCGGCGGGTTAGGAAACACCATATATTTT. Encoded protein: CASSAPFGGLGNTIYF.

The chain links TRBV5-5 to TRBJ1-5, with 7 bases matching TRBD1. There are 15 residues in the CDR3. Germline V gene lookup returns CDR1 SGHKS and CDR2 YYEKEE (reference sequence). V was clipped by 3 bases and J by 6 bases; unmatched bases: 9. The CDR3 is CASSSGKGDSQPQHF. The CDR3 region has the DNA TGTGCCAGCAGCTCGGGTAAGGGGGACAGTCAGCCCCAGCATTTT. Full variable domain (rest looked up from reference TRBV5-5 and TRBJ1-5): DAGVTQSPTHLIKTRGQQVTLRCSPISGHKSVSWYQQVLGQGPQFIFQYYEKEERGRGNFPDRFSARQFPNYSSELNVNALLLGDSALYLCASSSGKGDSQPQHFGDGTRLSIL.

The chain couples TRBV7-9 to TRBJ2-7, with D uncertain. There are 12 residues in the CDR3. Germline-derived CDR1 and CDR2 are SEHNR and FQNEAQ (reference sequence). Trimming left V 4 bases short and J 2 bases short, with 6 bases between. CDR3 nucleotide sequence: TGTGCCAGCAGCTCGCGTACCTACGAGCAGTACTTC. This encodes CASSSRTYEQYF.

CDR3 region: CASSKRTGSTDTQYF. DNA for the CDR3: TGTGCCAGCTCAAAGAGGACAGGTAGCACAGATACGCAGTATTTT. The genes are TRBV18 and TRBJ2-3; 7 positions match TRBD1. From germline, CDR1 is KGHSH and CDR2 LQKENI. The CDR3 runs 15 residues. J lost 0 bases, V lost 5 bases, and 5 bases had no gene match.

V and J are TRBV6-5 and TRBJ2-1, with TRBD2 matching 11 bases. There are 16 residues in the CDR3. V dropped 1 base and J dropped 8; count of bases not matched to a gene: 7. Germline V lookup: CDR1 MNHEY, CDR2 SVGAGI. In DNA, the CDR3 is TGTGCCAGCAGTTACTTTCCGGGGACTAGCGGCTATGAGCAGTTCTTC. Its protein is CASSYFPGTSGYEQFF.